The sequence of this T cell receptor (beta chain) was determined in a study of cytomegalovirus exposure and HLA in healthy donors. Germline V gives CDR1 GTSNPN, CDR2 SVGIG (reference sequence). V was cut by 1 base and J by 5 bases, with 14 bases left in between. The CDR3 is 14 residues long. 60 Vbeta and 13 Jbeta primers were used in PCR. The assay was immunoSEQ multiplex PCR, and TCRdb's table has in-frame clones only and misses some. The sample records approximately 80,000 clones, roughly 70% being singletons. Worth noting for this clone: The antigen is unknown.

Study observations and caveats: Altogether, around 160 TCR beta chains were recorded as cytomegalovirus-associated. Most of the CMV-associated TCR beta chains (in a later analysis) appeared to be HLA-restricted. TCR beta V- and J-gene trimming was later associated with a missense DCLRE1C variant.

Sequences were obtained from PBMCs. The rearrangement links TRBV30 to TRBJ2-5; D is possibly TRBD2 (6 bases). This clonotype was obtained from a young man in good health and CMV-seropositive. CDR3 in amino acids: CAWSDRGMWETQYF. The CDR3 DNA sequence: TGTGCCTGGAGTGACCGGGGGATGTGGGAGACCCAGTACTTC.